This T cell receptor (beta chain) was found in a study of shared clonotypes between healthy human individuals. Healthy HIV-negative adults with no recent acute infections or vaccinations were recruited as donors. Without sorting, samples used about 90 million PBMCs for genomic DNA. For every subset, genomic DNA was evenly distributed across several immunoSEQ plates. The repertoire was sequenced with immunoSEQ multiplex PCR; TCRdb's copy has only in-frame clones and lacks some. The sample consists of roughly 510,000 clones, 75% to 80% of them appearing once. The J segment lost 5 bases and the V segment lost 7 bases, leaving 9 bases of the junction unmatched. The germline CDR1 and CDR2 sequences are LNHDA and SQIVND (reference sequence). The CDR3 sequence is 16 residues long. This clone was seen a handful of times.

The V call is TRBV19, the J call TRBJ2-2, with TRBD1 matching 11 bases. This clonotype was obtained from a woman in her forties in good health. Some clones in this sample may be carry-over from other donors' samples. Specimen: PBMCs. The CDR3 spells CASNWDRGGLTGELFF. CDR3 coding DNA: TGTGCCAGTAATTGGGACAGGGGGGGACTTACCGGGGAGCTGTTTTTT.